This TCR beta chain was documented in a study of T cell clonotyping in hematopoietic cell transplantation. In the study overall: Recipients' pretransplant samples followed cytoreduction. Study-level results: Recipient TCR diversity dropped after transplant; expanded clonotypes rose from day 30 to 180. Graft donor and pretransplant recipient Inverse Simpson Index values predicted broader posttransplant TCR diversity. Cells were unsorted, so CD4 and CD8 contributions were not separated.

Documented time point: recipient sample about 28 days before transplant, after cytoreduction. Only in-frame clones appear in the TCRdb table, and some are missing; sequencing was by immunoSEQ multiplex PCR. This table has some 40,000 clones, 85% appearing once. There are 16 residues in the CDR3. With 3 bases clipped from V and 7 bases from J, the junction kept 13 bases outside the gene matches. Germline values: CDR1 SQVTM, CDR2 ANQGSEA. In regard to this clone: Its antigen is not identified.

This chain connects TRBV29-1 to TRBJ2-7, with TRBD1 matching over 12 bases. The specimen comprised peripheral blood mononuclear cells, sampled before stem cell transplant. This TCR came from a man aged 55 to 70 with acute myeloid leukemia. Some clones in this sample may be carry-over from other donors' samples. CDR3 residues: CSVDSIPGQGAREQYF. The CDR3 coding sequence is TGCAGCGTTGACTCTATTCCGGGACAGGGGGCAAGAGAGCAGTACTTC.